Listed here are 7 T cell receptor beta chains from one sample, sequenced in a study of T cell changes during pregnancy in multiple sclerosis. Profiling relied on immunoSEQ multiplex PCR, and the TCRdb table lists in-frame clones only, not all of them. This table has over 50,000 clones, 93% appearing once. The input for sequencing was peripheral blood, taken in the second trimester of pregnancy. These receptors all come from a female donor with multiple sclerosis, enrolled in a pregnancy study.

V gene TRBV29-1 combines with J gene TRBJ2-2; the D is unclear. Trimming stripped 3 bases from V and 1 base from J, with 3 bases between. The CDR3 totals 12 residues. Germline CDR1 is SQVTM and CDR2 is ANQGSEA. The CDR3 loop is CSVDRNTGELFF. The DNA for the CDR3 is TGCAGCGTTGACAGGAACACCGGGGAGCTGTTTTTT.

This chain connects TRBV19 to TRBJ2-2; 8 bases are a match to TRBD2. J gave up 4 bases and V 1 base, and 2 bases lay outside the gene matches. The CDR3 has 15 amino acids. CDR1 is LNHDA and CDR2 is SQIVND in the germline V gene (reference sequence). The CDR3 DNA reads as TGTGCCAGTAGTATAGGGGCGGGAGGCACCGGGGAGCTGTTTTTT. Residues: CASSIGAGGTGELFF.

The gene calls are TRBV29-1 and TRBJ2-7; D is ambiguous. Germline CDR1 is SQVTM and CDR2 is ANQGSEA. The CDR3 spans 11 residues. V was shortened by 4 bases and J by 1 base, with 5 bases between the two germline ends. The CDR3 region has the DNA TGCAGCGTTGCCAGGTCCTACGAGCAGTACTTC. It specifies CSVARSYEQYF.

The chain recombines TRBV11-3 with TRBJ1-3; a weak D match, TRBD1 (6 bases). The CDR3 contains 16 residues. In germline, CDR1 is SGHNT, CDR2 YENEEA. V lost 4 bases to trimming and J lost 3 bases, with 16 bases between them. CDR3 in amino acids: CASSSSGQTLGNTIYF. The CDR3 DNA is TGTGCCAGCAGCTCATCCGGACAGACCCTTGGAAACACCATATATTTT.

V and J are TRBV5-4 and TRBJ1-2, with 7 bases that match TRBD1. The CDR3 is 15 residues long. The germline gives CDR1 SGHNT, CDR2 YYREEE (reference sequence). The junction had 11 bases not matched to a gene; V was cut back by 4 bases and J by 5 bases. CDR3 sequence: CASSGITGAPYGYTF. The DNA of the CDR3 is TGTGCCAGCAGCGGGATTACAGGGGCTCCATATGGCTACACCTTC.

The rearrangement uses TRBV10-3 and TRBJ2-1; 11 bases line up with TRBD2. In germline, CDR1 is ENHRY, CDR2 SYGVKD. CDR3 length: 14 residues. V lost 6 bases to trimming and J lost 4 bases; unmatched junction nucleotides: 2. CDR3 bases: TGTGCCATCAGCGGGACTAGCGGTTACAATGAGCAGTTCTTC. Translated, it gives CAISGTSGYNEQFF.

The chain joins TRBV5-6 to TRBJ1-1; D is possibly TRBD1 (5 bases). Trimming took off 3 bases at V and 3 bases at J, with 15 bases between the two ends. Germline loops: CDR1 SGHDT, CDR2 YYEEEE. CDR3 size: 15 residues. The CDR3 is CASSYTVRGDTEAFF. The CDR3 coding sequence is TGTGCCAGCAGCTATACGGTTCGGGGGGACACTGAAGCTTTCTTT. The whole variable domain, remainder taken from reference TRBV5-6 and TRBJ1-1, is DAGVTQSPTHLIKTRGQQVTLRCSPKSGHDTVSWYQQALGQGPQFIFQYYEEEERQRGNFPDRFSGHQFPNYSSELNVNALLLGDSALYLCASSYTVRGDTEAFFGQGTRLTVV.